Sequencing of this TCR beta chain was carried out in a study of blood T cells in healthy people across ages. Looking at the study overall: Researchers report that template switching captured about one barcoded beta molecule per two T cells. Study-level points and caveats: Age showed a roughly linear inverse relationship with TCR beta diversity per million T cells. Considered underestimates were the diversity estimates obtained from one million T cells.

Primed by a sample-barcoded 5' primer and a J-beta primer mix, a second PCR proceeded for 7 to 11 cycles. Individual samples furnished no less than 3 million CDR3-containing paired-end reads apiece. TCRdb called the 5' RACE reads again in MiXCR, with one record for every CDR3 protein. Among over 500,000 distinct CDR3 sequences listed, around 50% were seen once. CDR1 DFQATT and CDR2 SNEGSKA come from the germline V gene (reference sequence). The CDR3 is 12 amino acids. Trimming removed 6 bases from V and 4 bases from J, with 12 bases in between. This clonotype was counted only a few times. Its cognate antigen is unknown.

The TCR originated in a woman older than 75 in good health. The V and J genes are TRBV20-1 and TRBJ1-1; weak D call: TRBD1 (6 bases). The material sequenced was blood. This chain's CDR3 is CSATRDITEAFF. In nucleotides, the CDR3 is TGCAGTGCCACCCGGGACATCACTGAAGCTTTCTTT.